This TCR beta chain was recovered during a study of T cell responses to AZD1222 COVID-19 vaccine. Regarding the study as a whole: Across spike, vaccine-associated CD4 TCRs were found, dominant at 160-218 and 743-854. Following two doses of AZD1222, Spike-specific TCR breadth and depth rose.

This CDR3 is built from 14 residues. From germline, CDR1 is SGHRS and CDR2 YFSETQ. J was trimmed by 8 bases and V by 5 bases; bases with no gene match: 9. About this clone itself: Its antigen is undetermined.

The data were produced by immunoSEQ multiplex PCR, yet TCRdb's version contains in-frame clones alone and is incomplete. The sample records approximately 120,000 clones, about nine tenths being singletons. The J gene is TRBJ2-1, the V gene TRBV5-1, with 8 bases fitting TRBD1. This clonotype originated in an adult in good health. The sequences come from peripheral blood, collected on day 0 of AZD1222 vaccination. The CDR3 bases are TGCGCCAGCAGACGCACGGACAGGGCGGATGAGCAGTTCTTC. Translation: CASRRTDRADEQFF.